These T cell receptor beta chains were read from a single sample in a study of blood T cell repertoires in COVID-19. Produced via immunoSEQ multiplex PCR; TCRdb's table is partial and in-frame only. This sample yields some 340,000 clones, of which roughly 90% are seen a single time; about 4% belongs to the top ten. Input material: PBMCs or T cells enriched from blood (not recorded which). These receptors all stem from a young woman who had been exposed to COVID-19. Both conserved end residues are part of each CDR3. D genes are given only for firm matches. Only part of the rows carry a size: once, few, many, or a class if the clone is expanded.

clone_size: .; j_call: TRBJ2-2; cdr3_length: 13; d_call: .; v_call: TRBV6-5; cdr3_nt: TGTGCCAGCAGAAGGACAGTGACCGGGGAGCTGTTTTTT; cdr3_aa: CASRRTVTGELFF
clone_size: .; j_call: TRBJ2-1; cdr3_length: 14; d_call: .; v_call: TRBV6-2/TRBV6-3; cdr3_nt: TGTGCCAGCAGCCCACCGGGAAAGGGGGTTGAGCAGTTCTTC; cdr3_aa: CASSPPGKGVEQFF
clone_size: .; j_call: TRBJ2-7; cdr3_length: 15; d_call: TRBD1; v_call: TRBV10-1; cdr3_nt: TGCGCCAGTTCCCGGGACAGGGGCAAAACCTACGAGCAGTACTTC; cdr3_aa: CASSRDRGKTYEQYF
clone_size: .; j_call: TRBJ2-1; cdr3_length: 18; d_call: TRBD2; v_call: TRBV4-2; cdr3_nt: TGTGCCAGCAGCCAACGTGATCTAGCGGGGGGCTTTGGCAATGAGCAGTTCTTC; cdr3_aa: CASSQRDLAGGFGNEQFF
clone_size: .; j_call: TRBJ2-3; cdr3_length: 15; d_call: TRBD2; v_call: TRBV6-5; cdr3_nt: TGTGCCAGCAGTTACGGGGGGGTGGTCGCAGATACGCAGTATTTT; cdr3_aa: CASSYGGVVADTQYF
clone_size: once; j_call: TRBJ1-2; cdr3_length: 15; d_call: .; v_call: TRBV7-9; cdr3_nt: TGTGCCAGCAGCTTACAGGGTTCATTGTCCTATGGCTACACCTTC; cdr3_aa: CASSLQGSLSYGYTF
clone_size: once; j_call: TRBJ2-5; cdr3_length: 16; d_call: .; v_call: TRBV6-1; cdr3_nt: TGTGCCAGCAGTGGTCGACTAGGGTCGGTGCGAGAGACCCAGTACTTC; cdr3_aa: CASSGRLGSVRETQYF
clone_size: .; j_call: TRBJ2-1; cdr3_length: 15; d_call: TRBD2; v_call: TRBV5-1; cdr3_nt: TGCGCCAGCAGCTCGGGGGGGAGCTCCTACAATGAGCAGTTCTTC; cdr3_aa: CASSSGGSSYNEQFF
clone_size: .; j_call: TRBJ1-2; cdr3_length: 13; d_call: TRBD1; v_call: TRBV7-2; cdr3_nt: TGTGCCAGCAGCCAGGGACAGAACTATGGCTACACCTTC; cdr3_aa: CASSQGQNYGYTF
clone_size: .; j_call: TRBJ1-5; cdr3_length: 14; d_call: TRBD1; v_call: TRBV4-1; cdr3_nt: TGCGCCAGCAGCCGGACAGGCCTTAATCAGCCCCAGCATTTT; cdr3_aa: CASSRTGLNQPQHF
clone_size: .; j_call: TRBJ2-5; cdr3_length: 15; d_call: .; v_call: TRBV5-1; cdr3_nt: TGCGCCAGCAGCTTACAGGGAGCTCTGCAAGAGACCCAGTACTTC; cdr3_aa: CASSLQGALQETQYF
clone_size: .; j_call: TRBJ1-1; cdr3_length: 15; d_call: TRBD1; v_call: TRBV9; cdr3_nt: TGTGCCAGCAGCATCGGCTCCGGGACAGAGGCTGAAGCTTTCTTT; cdr3_aa: CASSIGSGTEAEAFF
clone_size: once; j_call: TRBJ1-3; cdr3_length: 12; d_call: .; v_call: TRBV18; cdr3_nt: TGTGCCAGCTCCCCCCCAGTGGACACCATATATTTT; cdr3_aa: CASSPPVDTIYF
clone_size: .; j_call: TRBJ1-5; cdr3_length: 15; d_call: TRBD1; v_call: TRBV19; cdr3_nt: TGTGCCAGTAGTATATTGGGACAGGGAGGTCAGCCCCAGCATTTT; cdr3_aa: CASSILGQGGQPQHF
clone_size: .; j_call: TRBJ2-3; cdr3_length: 20; d_call: TRBD2; v_call: TRBV5-4; cdr3_nt: TGTGCCAGCAGCTTTGGACTAGCGGGGGGGCCGGCCCTTAGCACAGATACGCAGTATTTT; cdr3_aa: CASSFGLAGGPALSTDTQYF
clone_size: .; j_call: TRBJ1-2; cdr3_length: 16; d_call: .; v_call: TRBV19; cdr3_nt: TGTGCCAGTAGTATGGGGCGGCCGAGACCTCCCTATGGCTACACCTTC; cdr3_aa: CASSMGRPRPPYGYTF
clone_size: .; j_call: TRBJ2-6; cdr3_length: 16; d_call: .; v_call: TRBV7-9; cdr3_nt: TGTGCCAGCAGCCCAGGACAGTACTCTGGGGCCAACGTCCTGACTTTC; cdr3_aa: CASSPGQYSGANVLTF
clone_size: .; j_call: TRBJ1-1; cdr3_length: 14; d_call: .; v_call: TRBV2; cdr3_nt: TGTGCCAGCAGTGAACGGGGGGCGTACACTGAAGCTTTCTTT; cdr3_aa: CASSERGAYTEAFF
clone_size: .; j_call: TRBJ2-2; cdr3_length: 14; d_call: .; v_call: TRBV4-1; cdr3_nt: TGCGCCAGCAGCTCAACGGTGAACACCGGGGAGCTGTTTTTT; cdr3_aa: CASSSTVNTGELFF
clone_size: .; j_call: TRBJ2-2; cdr3_length: 14; d_call: .; v_call: TRBV19; cdr3_nt: TGTGCCAGTAGGGGCAGGGAGAACACCGGGGAGCTGTTTTTT; cdr3_aa: CASRGRENTGELFF
clone_size: .; j_call: TRBJ2-7; cdr3_length: 15; d_call: TRBD1; v_call: TRBV11-2; cdr3_nt: TGTGCCAGCAGCCCAGGGACAGGGCGTCTCTACGAGCAGTACTTC; cdr3_aa: CASSPGTGRLYEQYF
clone_size: few; j_call: TRBJ2-1; cdr3_length: 12; d_call: TRBD2; v_call: TRBV4-2; cdr3_nt: TGTGCCAGCAGCCCGGGAGGGTATGAGCAGTTCTTC; cdr3_aa: CASSPGGYEQFF
clone_size: .; j_call: TRBJ1-2; cdr3_length: 14; d_call: TRBD1; v_call: TRBV2; cdr3_nt: TGTGCCAGCAGTATACAGGGGGCCGTCTATGGCTACACCTTC; cdr3_aa: CASSIQGAVYGYTF
clone_size: .; j_call: TRBJ2-2; cdr3_length: 15; d_call: .; v_call: TRBV5-1; cdr3_nt: TGCGCCAGCAGCTCATCAGGGGTTCGGACCGGGGAGCTGTTTTTT; cdr3_aa: CASSSSGVRTGELFF
clone_size: .; j_call: TRBJ1-2; cdr3_length: 14; d_call: .; v_call: TRBV7-9; cdr3_nt: TGTGCCAGCAGCTTGAGTAAACTCGGTTATGGCTACACCTTC; cdr3_aa: CASSLSKLGYGYTF
clone_size: .; j_call: TRBJ2-2; cdr3_length: 14; d_call: .; v_call: TRBV13; cdr3_nt: TGTGCCAGCAGCTCGACAGGGAACACCGGGGAGCTGTTTTTT; cdr3_aa: CASSSTGNTGELFF
clone_size: .; j_call: TRBJ2-2; cdr3_length: 16; d_call: .; v_call: TRBV5-4; cdr3_nt: TGTGCCAGCAGCTTGTCAGGGGCCCTAAACACCGGGGAGCTGTTTTTT; cdr3_aa: CASSLSGALNTGELFF
clone_size: .; j_call: TRBJ2-1; cdr3_length: 15; d_call: TRBD2; v_call: TRBV30; cdr3_nt: TGTGCCTGGAGTGGGAAGCGGGGGGCATCTACAGAGCAGTTCTTC; cdr3_aa: CAWSGKRGASTEQFF
clone_size: .; j_call: TRBJ2-3; cdr3_length: 15; d_call: .; v_call: TRBV6-6; cdr3_nt: TGTGCCAGCAGTTATACGGGGGGCAGCACAGATACGCAGTATTTT; cdr3_aa: CASSYTGGSTDTQYF
clone_size: .; j_call: TRBJ2-7; cdr3_length: 15; d_call: TRBD1; v_call: TRBV2; cdr3_nt: TGTGCCAGCAGTGGAGGAACAGGGGTACCGGACGAGCAGTACTTC; cdr3_aa: CASSGGTGVPDEQYF
clone_size: .; j_call: TRBJ1-2; cdr3_length: 17; d_call: TRBD1; v_call: TRBV19; cdr3_nt: TGTGCCAGTAGCTCGGTCGGGGCAGGGGGCCACGGCTATGGCTACACCTTC; cdr3_aa: CASSSVGAGGHGYGYTF
clone_size: .; j_call: TRBJ1-2; cdr3_length: 13; d_call: TRBD1; v_call: TRBV7-9; cdr3_nt: TGTGCCAGCAGGCTACAGGGGACCTATGGCTACACCTTC; cdr3_aa: CASRLQGTYGYTF
clone_size: once; j_call: TRBJ2-1; cdr3_length: 16; d_call: .; v_call: TRBV5-1; cdr3_nt: TGCGCCAGCAGCTTGGAGCCCCCGCCCCCGGACAATGAGCAGTTCTTC; cdr3_aa: CASSLEPPPPDNEQFF
clone_size: many; j_call: TRBJ1-6; cdr3_length: 14; d_call: TRBD1; v_call: TRBV6-5; cdr3_nt: TGTGCCAGCAGTAGGGGACAGGACCGTTCACCCCTCCACTTT; cdr3_aa: CASSRGQDRSPLHF
clone_size: once; j_call: TRBJ1-2; cdr3_length: 15; d_call: .; v_call: TRBV9; cdr3_nt: TGTGCCAGCAGCGTAGAACCGGGGACTAACTATGGCTACACCTTC; cdr3_aa: CASSVEPGTNYGYTF
clone_size: .; j_call: TRBJ2-3; cdr3_length: 15; d_call: TRBD2; v_call: TRBV6-4; cdr3_nt: TGTGCCAGCAGTCCTAGCGGGGGGGCCGAAGATACGCAGTATTTT; cdr3_aa: CASSPSGGAEDTQYF
clone_size: few; j_call: TRBJ2-5; cdr3_length: 15; d_call: TRBD1; v_call: TRBV7-9; cdr3_nt: TGTGCCAGCAGCCACCGGGACAGGTCATGGGAGACCCAGTACTTC; cdr3_aa: CASSHRDRSWETQYF
clone_size: .; j_call: TRBJ1-2; cdr3_length: 15; d_call: .; v_call: TRBV4-2; cdr3_nt: TGTGCCAGCAGCCCCGACAGGATTTCGAACTATGGCTACACCTTC; cdr3_aa: CASSPDRISNYGYTF
clone_size: .; j_call: TRBJ1-2; cdr3_length: 14; d_call: .; v_call: TRBV18; cdr3_nt: TGTGCCAGCTCACCGGGGGGGACGGACTATGGCTACACCTTC; cdr3_aa: CASSPGGTDYGYTF
clone_size: .; j_call: TRBJ1-6; cdr3_length: 14; d_call: .; v_call: TRBV5-4; cdr3_nt: TGTGCCAGCAGCGCCGGACAACCGAATTCACCCCTCCACTTT; cdr3_aa: CASSAGQPNSPLHF
clone_size: .; j_call: TRBJ2-5; cdr3_length: 16; d_call: TRBD2; v_call: TRBV5-4; cdr3_nt: TGTGCCAGCAGCTCCGTGGTAGCGGGGGGCCAAGAGACCCAGTACTTC; cdr3_aa: CASSSVVAGGQETQYF
clone_size: few; j_call: TRBJ2-5; cdr3_length: 13; d_call: .; v_call: TRBV29-1; cdr3_nt: TGCAGCGTTGTGCGGGGGCTACAAGAGACCCAGTACTTC; cdr3_aa: CSVVRGLQETQYF
clone_size: .; j_call: TRBJ2-1; cdr3_length: 15; d_call: TRBD1; v_call: TRBV3-1/TRBV3-2; cdr3_nt: TGTGCCAGCAGCCAAGACGCCACAGGGGTGGGTGAGCAGTTCTTC; cdr3_aa: CASSQDATGVGEQFF
clone_size: .; j_call: TRBJ1-1; cdr3_length: 15; d_call: .; v_call: TRBV5-4; cdr3_nt: TGTGCCAGCAGCTTGTTGCAGACACCCAACACTGAAGCTTTCTTT; cdr3_aa: CASSLLQTPNTEAFF
clone_size: .; j_call: TRBJ1-2; cdr3_length: 15; d_call: .; v_call: TRBV19; cdr3_nt: TGTGCCAGCAAGGACAGCGGGAAGGCTAACTATGGCTACACCTTC; cdr3_aa: CASKDSGKANYGYTF
clone_size: .; j_call: TRBJ1-2; cdr3_length: 13; d_call: TRBD1; v_call: TRBV19; cdr3_nt: TGTGCCAGTAGTATCGACAGGGAGAGGGGCTACACCTTC; cdr3_aa: CASSIDRERGYTF
clone_size: .; j_call: TRBJ1-4; cdr3_length: 14; d_call: .; v_call: TRBV11-1; cdr3_nt: TGTGCCAGCAGGCGGGACCGGGGGAATGAAAAACTGTTTTTT; cdr3_aa: CASRRDRGNEKLFF
clone_size: few; j_call: TRBJ2-5; cdr3_length: 16; d_call: TRBD1; v_call: TRBV7-9; cdr3_nt: TGTGCCAGCAGCTCTAACAAGGGACAGACCCAAGAGACCCAGTACTTC; cdr3_aa: CASSSNKGQTQETQYF